The 15 T cell receptor beta chains given below trace back to one sample, sequenced in a study of blood T cells in healthy people across ages. With a J-beta primer mix and a sample-barcoded 5' primer, a second PCR ran about 7 to 12 cycles. A single record per CDR3 protein comes from TCRdb applying MiXCR to the 5' RACE reads. The sample lists approximately 850,000 distinct CDR3 sequences, under 45% seen once, with under 20% in the top ten. The sequenced sample consisted of blood. These TCRs come from a man aged 55 to 70 in good health.

V is TRBV6-5 and J is TRBJ1-2; D possibly corresponds to TRBD1 (5 bases). Deletions cut 5 bases from V and 4 bases from J, with 17 bases between. Germline V lookup: CDR1 MNHEY, CDR2 SVGAGI. This CDR3 is 15 amino acids long. CDR3 coding DNA: TGTGCCAGCAGTCCGACCCTGGGACTGTCCTATGGCTACACCTTC. Translating it yields CASSPTLGLSYGYTF.

The chain joins TRBV5-1 to TRBJ2-3, with D hard to call. Trimming stripped 1 base from V and 0 bases from J, with 12 bases between. CDR3 size: 16 residues. Looked up from germline, CDR1 is SGHRS and CDR2 is YFSETQ. The CDR3 loop reads CASSLNSYRSTDTQYF. The CDR3 coding sequence is TGCGCCAGCAGCTTGAACAGCTACAGAAGCACAGATACGCAGTATTTT.

This clonotype was seen only a few times. The chain uses TRBV7-2 and TRBJ1-2; D unclear. Germline CDR1 is SGHTA and CDR2 is FQGNSA. V was trimmed by 0 bases and J by 2 bases, leaving 4 bases between them. CDR3 length: 13 amino acids. The CDR3 protein is CASSLAQNYGYTF. In nucleotides, the CDR3 is TGTGCCAGCAGCTTAGCACAAAACTATGGCTACACCTTC.

J is TRBJ2-7 and V is TRBV27; TRBD1 matches at 9 bases. Germline V gene data show CDR1 as MNHEY and CDR2 as SMNVEV (reference sequence). With V trimmed by 3 bases and J by 0 bases, 3 bases remained unmatched. The CDR3 length is 15 residues. CDR3 nucleotides: TGTGCCAGCAGTTTTGGACAGGGGAGCTCCTACGAGCAGTACTTC. Translating gives CASSFGQGSSYEQYF.

The J gene is TRBJ2-7, the V gene TRBV7-2; D tentatively reads TRBD1 or TRBD2 (5 bases each). Deletions cut 3 bases from V and 5 bases from J, with 11 bases between. Germline loops: CDR1 SGHTA, CDR2 FQGNSA. The CDR3 covers 13 residues. CDR3 in DNA: TGTGCCAGCAGCTTTCGGCAGGGAGACGAGCAGTACTTC. As protein: CASSFRQGDEQYF.

This clonotype was seen more than once but under ten times. V usage is TRBV7-2 and J usage is TRBJ2-7, with 10 bases aligning to TRBD2. With V trimmed by 4 bases and J by 4 bases, 7 bases remained unmatched. The CDR3 runs 15 residues. Per germline, CDR1 SGHTA and CDR2 FQGNSA. CDR3 coding DNA: TGTGCCAGCAGCTCCAGCGGGGGGGCCCGGTACGAGCAGTACTTC. This codes for CASSSSGGARYEQYF.

The rearrangement uses TRBV12-3 or TRBV12-4 and TRBJ1-1, with D unclear. This CDR3 is built from 15 residues. With 4 bases removed from V and 0 bases from J, the gap between germline ends came to 12 bases. CDR3 sequence: CASSWAVSMNTEAFF. The CDR3 region has the DNA TGTGCCAGCAGTTGGGCGGTTTCGATGAACACTGAAGCTTTCTTT.

CDR3 nucleotide sequence: TGCAGAGCGGACCAAGAGACCCAGTACTTC. Residues: CRADQETQYF. The chain links TRBV20-1 to TRBJ2-5, with TRBD2 as a possible D gene (5 bases). The CDR3 loop spans 10 amino acids. CDR1 is DFQATT, CDR2 SNEGSKA, per germline (reference sequence).

The rearrangement uses TRBV6-1 and TRBJ2-3; D gene unclear. The CDR3 totals 15 residues. Per the germline V gene, CDR1 is MNHNS and CDR2 is SASEGT. V lost 3 bases to trimming and J lost 3 bases, with 13 bases between them. In DNA, the CDR3 is TGTGCCAGCAGTGACTTGGCTGATTATACAGATACGCAGTATTTT. Protein: CASSDLADYTDTQYF.

V gene TRBV2 combines with J gene TRBJ2-7; 9 bases are a match to TRBD1. The CDR3 runs 16 residues. V was pared by 4 bases and J by 0 bases, with 7 bases of the junction left unmatched. Germline assignment: CDR1 SNHLY and CDR2 FYNNEI. The CDR3 is CASSGGDREVSYEQYF. CDR3 in DNA: TGTGCCAGCAGTGGGGGGGACAGGGAAGTCTCCTACGAGCAGTACTTC.

The chain combines TRBV14 with TRBJ1-1; D is perhaps TRBD1 (5 bases). Trimming shortened V by 4 bases and J by 1 base, and 13 bases separated the two germline ends. The CDR3 has 15 amino acids. The germline CDR1 and CDR2 sequences are SGHDN and FVKESK. The CDR3 loop is CASSRRGVKNTEAFF. In DNA, the CDR3 is TGTGCCAGCAGCCGTAGAGGGGTTAAGAACACTGAAGCTTTCTTT.

The chain links TRBV19 to TRBJ2-4, with 9 positions matching TRBD1. CDR1 LNHDA and CDR2 SQIVND come from the germline V gene (reference sequence). Trimming at V came to 3 bases and at J to 1 base, leaving 7 bases not matched to a gene. The CDR3 spans 17 residues. CDR3 sequence: CASSISGTGSAKNIQYF. CDR3 coding DNA: TGTGCCAGTAGTATTTCCGGGACAGGGTCGGCCAAAAACATTCAGTACTTC. Drawing the rest from reference TRBV19 and TRBJ2-4, the complete variable domain is DGGITQSPKYLFRKEGQNVTLSCEQNLNHDAMYWYRQDPGQGLRLIYYSQIVNDFQKGDIAEGYSVSREKKESFPLTVTSAQKNPTAFYLCASSISGTGSAKNIQYFGAGTRLSVL.

This clonotype was recorded a few times. The CDR3 sequence: CAISVGAGDEQFF. The CDR3 DNA reads as TGTGCCATCAGTGTAGGGGCTGGGGATGAGCAGTTCTTC. The genes are TRBV10-3 and TRBJ2-1; weak D call: TRBD1 (5 bases). This CDR3 is 13 amino acids long. The V and J ends lost 4 bases and 8 bases respectively, with 12 bases between them. CDR1 and CDR2 from the germline V gene are ENHRY and SYGVKD.

J is TRBJ2-7 and V is TRBV29-1; D may match TRBD1 or TRBD2 (5 bases each). Germline CDR1 is SQVTM and CDR2 is ANQGSEA. V lost 4 bases, J lost 2 bases, and 12 bases lay in between. This CDR3 has 13 residues. The DNA for the CDR3 is TGCAGCGTTGGGGGCGGGCGGACCTACGAGCAGTACTTC. This sequence encodes CSVGGGRTYEQYF.

The chain carries TRBV25-1 and TRBJ2-3; 9 nucleotides agree with TRBD2. The CDR3 length is 14 residues. From germline, CDR1 is MGHDK and CDR2 SYGVNS. J gave up 5 bases and V 4 bases, and 4 bases lay outside the gene matches. The CDR3 here is CASSGTSEIDTQYF. The CDR3 coding sequence is TGTGCCAGCAGTGGGACTAGCGAAATAGATACGCAGTATTTT. Filled out from reference TRBV25-1 and TRBJ2-3, the complete variable domain reads EADIYQTPRYLVIGTGKKITLECSQTMGHDKMYWYQQDPGMELHLIHYSYGVNSTEKGDLSSESTVSRIRTEHFPLTLESARPSHTSQYLCASSGTSEIDTQYFGPGTRLTVL.